This entry lists 14 T cell receptor beta chains sequenced from one sample in a study of T-cell reconstitution after alpha-beta-depleted transplantation in children. It was with unique molecular identifiers that the TCRbeta library was prepared. TCRdb passed the PCR reads through MiXCR, listing each CDR3 protein once. Of some 490,000 distinct CDR3 sequences in the sample, 12% were seen once. The source material was PBMCs from the stem cell graft donor, sampled from the stem cell graft. The receptors here all came from a human donor who donated a stem cell graft to a child with combined immunodeficiency.

This clonotype was seen more than once but under ten times. The chain recombines TRBV28 with TRBJ2-7; D remains unclear. The CDR3 extends over 13 amino acids. The V gene lost 5 bases and the J gene lost 5 bases, with 13 bases spanning the gap. Per the germline V gene, CDR1 is MDHEN and CDR2 is SYDVKM. This CDR3 reads CASSPADGDEQYF. As DNA, the CDR3 is TGTGCCAGCAGTCCCGCGGACGGTGACGAGCAGTACTTC.

V and J are TRBV6-1 and TRBJ2-3; D uncertain. V was shortened by 5 bases and J by 4 bases, with 13 bases between the two germline ends. The CDR3 is made up of 14 amino acids. Germline V gives CDR1 MNHNS, CDR2 SASEGT. CDR3 nucleotides: TGTGCCAGCAGTCCCTCCGGCCGTGCAGATACGCAGTATTTT. It is translated as CASSPSGRADTQYF.

The chain combines TRBV29-1 with TRBJ1-1; 8 nucleotides line up with TRBD1. Per the germline V gene, CDR1 is SQVTM and CDR2 is ANQGSEA. The CDR3 covers 12 residues. J gave up 3 bases and V 8 bases, and 5 bases lay outside the gene matches. CDR3 sequence reads: CSTDRADTEAFF. Written as DNA, the CDR3 is TGCAGCACGGACAGGGCCGACACTGAAGCTTTCTTT.

Only a few counts were recorded for this clonotype. V and J are TRBV4-3 and TRBJ2-2, with D hard to call. Per germline, CDR1 LGHNA and CDR2 YSLEER. V lost 0 bases, J lost 3 bases, and 5 bases lay in between. The CDR3 extends over 14 amino acids. CDR3 sequence reads: CASSQDGYTGELFF. CDR3 nucleotides: TGCGCCAGCAGCCAAGATGGGTACACCGGGGAGCTGTTTTTT.

The genes are TRBV4-3 and TRBJ2-3, with 7 positions matching TRBD2. V shed 1 base and J 2 bases; nucleotides not matched to a gene: 6. Germline loops: CDR1 LGHNA, CDR2 YSLEER. CDR3 length: 16 amino acids. CDR3 in DNA: TGCGCCAGCAGCCAAGGAACGGGAGGCTTCACAGATACGCAGTATTTT. Translating it yields CASSQGTGGFTDTQYF.

This clonotype was recorded many times. The CDR3 protein is CAITPKTALFYNEQFF. The CDR3 DNA sequence: TGTGCCATCACCCCTAAGACAGCGCTTTTCTACAATGAGCAGTTCTTC. The chain links TRBV10-3 to TRBJ2-1; possible D gene TRBD1, 5 bases. The V and J ends lost 7 bases and 3 bases respectively, with 19 bases between them. The V gene's germline CDR1 is ENHRY and CDR2 SYGVKD. CDR3 length equals 16 residues.

This clonotype was seen at least ten times. This chain uses TRBV19 with TRBJ2-1; 10 bases line up with TRBD1. The V gene end was trimmed by 3 bases and the J gene end by 6 bases; junction bases not matched to a gene: 2. The germline CDR1 and CDR2 sequences are LNHDA and SQIVND (reference sequence). CDR3 length: 14 residues. The CDR3, as DNA: TGTGCCAGTAGTATGCGGACAGGGGGCAATGAGCAGTTCTTC. Amino acid sequence: CASSMRTGGNEQFF.

V gene TRBV12-3 or TRBV12-4 combines with J gene TRBJ1-4; 10 bases are shared with TRBD1. The CDR3 has 19 amino acids. This chain's CDR3 is CTFSHGTGDIFATNEKLFF. CDR3 sequence (DNA): TGTACCTTCTCTCACGGGACAGGGGATATCTTTGCAACTAATGAAAAACTGTTTTTT.

The table lists this clonotype with many counts. The chain is built from TRBV6-5 and TRBJ2-1; no reliable D call. Germline CDR1 reads MNHEY; CDR2 reads SVGAGI. V was cut by 0 bases and J by 0 bases, with 6 bases left in between. The CDR3 is 15 residues long. The CDR3 spells CASSYSLSSYNEQFF. The CDR3 nucleotides are TGTGCCAGCAGTTACTCTCTGAGCTCCTACAATGAGCAGTTCTTC.

The V call is TRBV4-3, the J call TRBJ1-1, with D hard to call. V was cut by 0 bases and J by 3 bases, with 11 bases left in between. This CDR3 region has 15 residues. Germline loops: CDR1 LGHNA, CDR2 YSLEER. CDR3 amino acids: CASSQDASTYTEAFF. In DNA form, the CDR3 reads TGCGCCAGCAGCCAAGATGCCAGTACCTACACTGAAGCTTTCTTT.

As regards this clonotype: With only one base between it and a far larger clone, this is likely a read error. The genes are TRBV5-1 and TRBJ2-7, with 7 bases identical to TRBD1. The CDR3 sequence is 12 residues long. Germline V gene data show CDR1 as SGHRS and CDR2 as YFSETQ. CDR3 sequence (DNA): TGCGTCAGCAGTCGGGACAGCTACGAGCAGTACTTC. Translating gives CVSSRDSYEQYF.

The sample holds many counts of this clonotype. CDR3 sequence reads: CASSPNPTDTQYF. Here the CDR3 DNA reads TGTGCCAGCAGCCCCAACCCCACAGATACGCAGTATTTT. The chain is built from TRBV7-3 and TRBJ2-3; D is ambiguous. This CDR3 has 13 residues. V was clipped by 5 bases and J by 2 bases, with 8 bases between them. Per germline, CDR1 SGHTA and CDR2 FQGTGA. Complete variable domain (other parts from reference TRBV7-3 and TRBJ2-3): GAGVSQTPSNKVTEKGKYVELRCDPISGHTALYWYRQSLGQGPEFLIYFQGTGAADDSGLPNDRFFAVRPEGSVSTLKIQRTERGDSAVYLCASSPNPTDTQYFGPGTRLTVL.

In this sample, this clonotype turned up many times. The CDR3 coding sequence is TGTGCCAGCAGTTTCAACCGGGACTTATGGGCCCAGTACTTC. As protein: CASSFNRDLWAQYF. The J gene is TRBJ2-5, the V gene TRBV12-3 or TRBV12-4, with a weak D call TRBD2 (6 bases). V was pared by 3 bases and J by 9 bases, with 17 bases between. This CDR3 is 14 amino acids long.

The chain recombines TRBV23-1 with TRBJ2-5; perhaps TRBD2 as D (6 bases). TRBV23-1 is assigned to the ORF class and has an uncertain function. This CDR3 comprises 15 residues. Deletions cut 3 bases from V and 5 bases from J, with 16 bases between. In nucleotides, the CDR3 is TGCGCCAGCAGTCAGCTCCGGGGGATGCGGGAGACCCAGTACTTC. It codes for CASSQLRGMRETQYF.